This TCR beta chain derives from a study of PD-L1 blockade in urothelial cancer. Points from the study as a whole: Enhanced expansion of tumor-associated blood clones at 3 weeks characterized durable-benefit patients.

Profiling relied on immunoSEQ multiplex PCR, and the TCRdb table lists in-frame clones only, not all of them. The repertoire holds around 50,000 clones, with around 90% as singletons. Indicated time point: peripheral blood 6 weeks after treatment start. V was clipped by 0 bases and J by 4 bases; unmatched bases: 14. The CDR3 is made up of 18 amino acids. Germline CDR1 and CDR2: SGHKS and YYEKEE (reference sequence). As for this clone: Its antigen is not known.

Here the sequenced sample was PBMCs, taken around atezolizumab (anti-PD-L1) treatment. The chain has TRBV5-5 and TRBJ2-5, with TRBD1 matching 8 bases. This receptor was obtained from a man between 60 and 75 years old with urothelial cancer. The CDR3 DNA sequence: TGTGCCAGCAGCTTGGTGTCGTGGGCAGGGGGCCGAGGAGAGACCCAGTACTTC. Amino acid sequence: CASSLVSWAGGRGETQYF. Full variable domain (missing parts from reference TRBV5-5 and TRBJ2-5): DAGVTQSPTHLIKTRGQQVTLRCSPISGHKSVSWYQQVLGQGPQFIFQYYEKEERGRGNFPDRFSARQFPNYSSELNVNALLLGDSALYLCASSLVSWAGGRGETQYFGPGTRLLVL.